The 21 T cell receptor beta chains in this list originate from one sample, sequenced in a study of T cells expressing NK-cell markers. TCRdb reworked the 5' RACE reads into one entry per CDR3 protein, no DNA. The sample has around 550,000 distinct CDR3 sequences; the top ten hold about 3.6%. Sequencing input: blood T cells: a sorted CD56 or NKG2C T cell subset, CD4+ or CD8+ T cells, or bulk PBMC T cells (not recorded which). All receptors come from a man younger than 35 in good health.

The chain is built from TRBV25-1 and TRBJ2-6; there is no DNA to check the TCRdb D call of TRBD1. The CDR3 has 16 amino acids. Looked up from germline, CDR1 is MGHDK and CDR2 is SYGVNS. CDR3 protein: CASSDRTASGANVLTF.

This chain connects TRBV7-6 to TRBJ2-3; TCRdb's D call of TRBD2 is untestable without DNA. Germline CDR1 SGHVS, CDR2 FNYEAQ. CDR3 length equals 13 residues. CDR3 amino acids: CASSQPRLAEQYF. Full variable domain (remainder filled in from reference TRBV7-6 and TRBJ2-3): GAGVSQSPRYKVTKRGQDVALRCDPISGHVSLYWYRQALGQGPEFLTYFNYEAQQDKSGLPNDRFSAERPEGSISTLTIQRTEQRDSAMYRCASSQPRLAEQYFGPGTRLTVL.

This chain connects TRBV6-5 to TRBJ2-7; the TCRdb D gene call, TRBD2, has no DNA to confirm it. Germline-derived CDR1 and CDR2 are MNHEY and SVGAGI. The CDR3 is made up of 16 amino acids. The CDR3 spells CASSYSPSGTSAEQYF.

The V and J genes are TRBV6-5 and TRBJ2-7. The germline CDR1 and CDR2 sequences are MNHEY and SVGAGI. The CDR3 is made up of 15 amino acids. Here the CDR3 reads CASSCIRGCSYEQYF.

Here the CDR3 reads CAWSVWDRGDNEQFF. V usage is TRBV30 and J usage is TRBJ2-1; TCRdb reports TRBD1, a call that lacks DNA to check it against. The CDR3 spans 15 residues. CDR1 and CDR2 from the germline V gene are GTSNPN and SVGIG (reference sequence).

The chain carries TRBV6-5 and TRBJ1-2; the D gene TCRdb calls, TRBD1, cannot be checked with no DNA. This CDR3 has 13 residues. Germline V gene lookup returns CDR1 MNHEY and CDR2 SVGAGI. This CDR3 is CASSYGGRGGYTF.

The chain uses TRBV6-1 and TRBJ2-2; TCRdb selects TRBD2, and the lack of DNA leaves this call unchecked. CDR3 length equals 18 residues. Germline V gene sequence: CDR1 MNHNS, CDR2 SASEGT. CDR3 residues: CASSLTSGRLLGTGELFF.

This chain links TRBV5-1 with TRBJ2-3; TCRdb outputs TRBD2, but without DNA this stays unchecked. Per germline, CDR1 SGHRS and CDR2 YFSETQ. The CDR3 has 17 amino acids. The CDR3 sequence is CASSARLAGVVTDTQYF.

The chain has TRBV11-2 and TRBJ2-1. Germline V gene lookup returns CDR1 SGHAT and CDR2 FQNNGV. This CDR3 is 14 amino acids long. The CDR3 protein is CASSLFRFGNEQFF.

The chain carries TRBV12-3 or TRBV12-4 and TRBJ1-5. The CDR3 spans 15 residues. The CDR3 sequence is CASSSTPRSNQPQHF.

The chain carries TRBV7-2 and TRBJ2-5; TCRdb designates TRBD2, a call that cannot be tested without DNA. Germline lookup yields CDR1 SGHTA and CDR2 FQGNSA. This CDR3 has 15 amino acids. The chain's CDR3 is CASGTSGNAPGTQYF.

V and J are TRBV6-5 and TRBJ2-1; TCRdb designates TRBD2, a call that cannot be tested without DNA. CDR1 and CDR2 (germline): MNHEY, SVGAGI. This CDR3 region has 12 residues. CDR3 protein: CASSQHRDYQFF.

The CDR3 sequence: CASSLEGQGGGYTF. The rearrangement uses TRBV7-8 and TRBJ1-2. In germline, CDR1 is SGHVS, CDR2 FQNEAQ. The CDR3 loop spans 14 amino acids.

The CDR3 protein is CSVVAERPYNEQFF. The chain is built from TRBV20-1 and TRBJ2-1. The CDR3 loop spans 14 amino acids. Germline assignment: CDR1 DFQATT and CDR2 SNEGSKA (reference sequence).

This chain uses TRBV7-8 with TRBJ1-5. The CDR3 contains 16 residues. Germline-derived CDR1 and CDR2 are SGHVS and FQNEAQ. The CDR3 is CASSLNRLGSNQPQHF.

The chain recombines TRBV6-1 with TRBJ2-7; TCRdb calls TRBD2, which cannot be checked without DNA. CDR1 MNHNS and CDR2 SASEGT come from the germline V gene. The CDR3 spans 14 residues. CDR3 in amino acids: CASSPASGPYEQYF.

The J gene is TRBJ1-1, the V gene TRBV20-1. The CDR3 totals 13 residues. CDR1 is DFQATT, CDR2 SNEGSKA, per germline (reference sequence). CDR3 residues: CSALLGAISGAFF.

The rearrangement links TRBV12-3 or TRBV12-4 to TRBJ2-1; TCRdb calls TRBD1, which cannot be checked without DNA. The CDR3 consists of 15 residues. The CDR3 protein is CASSFMGVLGGEQFF.

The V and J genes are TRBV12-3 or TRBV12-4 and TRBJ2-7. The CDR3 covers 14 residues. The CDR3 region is CASSLAAETYEQYF.

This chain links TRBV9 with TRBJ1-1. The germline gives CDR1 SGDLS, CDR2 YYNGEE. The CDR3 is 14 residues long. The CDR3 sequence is CASKGGLANTEAFF.

The CDR3 loop is CATSRDFGTSNEQFF. This chain links TRBV15 with TRBJ2-1; TCRdb picks TRBD2, but there is no DNA to check that call. The CDR3 runs to 15 residues. Looked up from germline, CDR1 is LNHNV and CDR2 is YYDKDF (reference sequence).